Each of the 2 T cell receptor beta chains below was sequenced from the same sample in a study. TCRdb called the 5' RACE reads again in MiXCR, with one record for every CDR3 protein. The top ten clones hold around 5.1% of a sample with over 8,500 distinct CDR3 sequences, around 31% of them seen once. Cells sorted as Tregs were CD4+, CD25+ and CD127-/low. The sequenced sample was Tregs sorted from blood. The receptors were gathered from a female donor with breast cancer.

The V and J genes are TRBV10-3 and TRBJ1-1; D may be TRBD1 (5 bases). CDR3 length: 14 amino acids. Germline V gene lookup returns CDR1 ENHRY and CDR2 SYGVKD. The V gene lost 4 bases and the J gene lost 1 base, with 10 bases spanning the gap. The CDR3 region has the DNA TGTGCCATCAGTGCGCTGGACAAGAACACTGAAGCTTTCTTT. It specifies CAISALDKNTEAFF.

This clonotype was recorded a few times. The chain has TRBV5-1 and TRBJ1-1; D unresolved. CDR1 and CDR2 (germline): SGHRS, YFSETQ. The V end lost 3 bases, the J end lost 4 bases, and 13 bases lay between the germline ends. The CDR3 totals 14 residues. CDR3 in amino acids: CASSWAGGRTEAFF. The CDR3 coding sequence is TGCGCCAGCAGCTGGGCCGGTGGTCGCACTGAAGCTTTCTTT.